This T cell receptor beta chain is drawn from a study of blood T cell repertoires in COVID-19. This clone was counted only a few times. Profiled with immunoSEQ multiplex PCR; TCRdb holds only in-frame clones, not every one. This table has roughly 200,000 clones, roughly 83% appearing once. With V trimmed by 0 bases and J by 4 bases, 8 bases remained unmatched. This CDR3 is 16 amino acids long. CDR1 KGHSH and CDR2 LQKENI come from the germline V gene. The rearrangement links TRBV18 to TRBJ2-7; 8 bases align to TRBD1. The sequence was obtained from a woman in her 30s who had recovered from COVID-19. The sequencing sample was made of PBMCs or T cells enriched from blood (not recorded which). The CDR3 sequence is CASSPPGQGWKYEQYF. Here the CDR3 DNA reads TGTGCCAGCTCACCACCCGGACAGGGATGGAAGTACGAGCAGTACTTC.